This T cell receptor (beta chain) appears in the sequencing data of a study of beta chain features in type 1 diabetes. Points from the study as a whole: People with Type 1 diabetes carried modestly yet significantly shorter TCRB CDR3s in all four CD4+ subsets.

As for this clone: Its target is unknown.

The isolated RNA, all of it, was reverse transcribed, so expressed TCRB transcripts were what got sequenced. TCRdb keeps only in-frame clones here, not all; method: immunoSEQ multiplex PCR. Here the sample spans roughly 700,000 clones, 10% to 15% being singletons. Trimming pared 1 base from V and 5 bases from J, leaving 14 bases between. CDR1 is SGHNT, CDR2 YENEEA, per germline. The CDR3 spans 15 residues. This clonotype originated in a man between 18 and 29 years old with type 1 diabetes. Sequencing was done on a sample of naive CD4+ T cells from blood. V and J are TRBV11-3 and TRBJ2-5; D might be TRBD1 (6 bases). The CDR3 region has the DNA TGTGCCAGCAGCTTAGGATGGGGGCCCCCGGAGACCCAGTACTTC. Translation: CASSLGWGPPETQYF.